A selection of T cell receptor beta chains follows, all from one sample in a study of shared clonotypes between healthy human individuals. Method: immunoSEQ multiplex PCR; TCRdb's copy keeps in-frame clones and lacks some. In the table there are around 560,000 clones, approximately 96% of which are singletons. The sample comprised naive CD8+ T cells sorted from blood. These receptors all stem from a woman aged 30 to 39 in good health. Each CDR3 is given with its conserved first and last residue. Each record gives: D gene, clone size, J gene, V gene, CDR3 DNA, CDR3 protein. A D gene is named only where the DNA matches it firmly. Clone size is given for some rows only: seen once, a few or many times, or a class if the clone is expanded.

d_call: -; clone_size: -; j_call: TRBJ1-4; v_call: TRBV27; cdr3_nt: TGTGCCAGCACAGTAGGCGGGGGTGGAGAAAAACTGTTTTTT; cdr3_aa: CASTVGGGGEKLFF
d_call: TRBD1; clone_size: -; j_call: TRBJ2-7; v_call: TRBV5-4; cdr3_nt: TGTGCCAGCAGCAACGACAGGGGCTACGAGCAGTACTTC; cdr3_aa: CASSNDRGYEQYF
d_call: -; clone_size: -; j_call: TRBJ2-1; v_call: TRBV27; cdr3_nt: TGTGCCAGCAGTTTAGGGGGGATACAGTTCTTC; cdr3_aa: CASSLGGIQFF
d_call: -; clone_size: -; j_call: TRBJ2-7; v_call: TRBV5-4; cdr3_nt: TGTGCCAGCAGTCCTTTAGCGGACTACGAGCAGTACTTC; cdr3_aa: CASSPLADYEQYF
d_call: -; clone_size: few; j_call: TRBJ1-1; v_call: TRBV19; cdr3_nt: TGTGCCAGTAGTATAGGCCGCTCATTGCTGAACACTGAAGCTTTCTTT; cdr3_aa: CASSIGRSLLNTEAFF
d_call: -; clone_size: -; j_call: TRBJ1-1; v_call: TRBV6-5; cdr3_nt: TGTGCCAGCAGTTACTCTATCCAGGGGAGGTCTGAAGCTTTCTTT; cdr3_aa: CASSYSIQGRSEAFF
d_call: TRBD2; clone_size: -; j_call: TRBJ2-7; v_call: TRBV11-1; cdr3_nt: TGTGCCAGCAGCTCCGCCGAGGGACTAGCGGGCTACTACGAGCAGTACTTC; cdr3_aa: CASSSAEGLAGYYEQYF
d_call: -; clone_size: once; j_call: TRBJ2-1; v_call: TRBV6-5; cdr3_nt: TGTGCCAGCAGTCCCAACGGTCTGGGTGAGCAGTTCTTC; cdr3_aa: CASSPNGLGEQFF
d_call: -; clone_size: -; j_call: TRBJ2-7; v_call: TRBV29-1; cdr3_nt: TGCAGCGTTGTTAGGGGTGGCGAGCAGTACTTC; cdr3_aa: CSVVRGGEQYF
d_call: -; clone_size: -; j_call: TRBJ2-7; v_call: TRBV7-9; cdr3_nt: TGTGCCAGCAGCTCGACTGGCGGCTACGAGCAGTACTTC; cdr3_aa: CASSSTGGYEQYF
d_call: -; clone_size: -; j_call: TRBJ1-4; v_call: TRBV27; cdr3_nt: TGTGCCAGCAGTTTAGTACAGGGTTATGAAAAACTGTTTTTT; cdr3_aa: CASSLVQGYEKLFF
d_call: -; clone_size: -; j_call: TRBJ1-4; v_call: TRBV15; cdr3_nt: TGTGCCACCAGCGTCGCGACGGCAGCAACTAATGAAAAACTGTTTTTT; cdr3_aa: CATSVATAATNEKLFF
d_call: TRBD2; clone_size: -; j_call: TRBJ2-7; v_call: TRBV27; cdr3_nt: TGTGCCAGCAGTTTGACAGCGGGAGCGGCGAAGTACGAGCAGTACTTC; cdr3_aa: CASSLTAGAAKYEQYF
d_call: TRBD2; clone_size: -; j_call: TRBJ2-7; v_call: TRBV5-1; cdr3_nt: TGCGCCAGCAGCCCCGCAGCGGGAGGGTTGTACGAGCAGTACTTC; cdr3_aa: CASSPAAGGLYEQYF
d_call: TRBD2; clone_size: -; j_call: TRBJ2-7; v_call: TRBV29-1; cdr3_nt: TGCAGCGCTAGCGGAGAGACAACCTACGAGCAGTACTTC; cdr3_aa: CSASGETTYEQYF
d_call: -; clone_size: -; j_call: TRBJ2-7; v_call: TRBV13; cdr3_nt: TGTGCCAGCAGCCCAGACAGGAACGAGCAGTACTTC; cdr3_aa: CASSPDRNEQYF
d_call: -; clone_size: once; j_call: TRBJ1-3; v_call: TRBV7-2; cdr3_nt: TGTGCCAGCAGCACCCATACAGGGTTCGCCTCTGGAAACACCATATATTTT; cdr3_aa: CASSTHTGFASGNTIYF
d_call: -; clone_size: -; j_call: TRBJ2-1; v_call: TRBV28; cdr3_nt: TGTGCCAGCAGTTTCCGGCGTAACGATGAGCAGTTCTTC; cdr3_aa: CASSFRRNDEQFF
d_call: -; clone_size: -; j_call: TRBJ1-1; v_call: TRBV13; cdr3_nt: TGTGCCAGCAGCTTAGGGCCGAACACTGAAGCTTTCTTT; cdr3_aa: CASSLGPNTEAFF
d_call: TRBD1; clone_size: -; j_call: TRBJ2-7; v_call: TRBV27; cdr3_nt: TGTGCCAGCAATGACAGGGGACCGGGGTACGAGCAGTACTTC; cdr3_aa: CASNDRGPGYEQYF
d_call: -; clone_size: -; j_call: TRBJ2-7; v_call: TRBV11-2; cdr3_nt: TGTGCCAGCAGCTTAATTGGTACTCCAACCGCCCGGGGCTCCTACGAGCAGTACTTC; cdr3_aa: CASSLIGTPTARGSYEQYF
d_call: -; clone_size: -; j_call: TRBJ2-1; v_call: TRBV9; cdr3_nt: TGTGCCAGCAGCGTAGGGGCAGGGTTGAATGAGCAGTTCTTC; cdr3_aa: CASSVGAGLNEQFF
d_call: -; clone_size: -; j_call: TRBJ1-4; v_call: TRBV6-5; cdr3_nt: TGTGCCAGCAGTTACTTCGGGGAACACGAAAAACTGTTTTTT; cdr3_aa: CASSYFGEHEKLFF
d_call: -; clone_size: once; j_call: TRBJ2-7; v_call: TRBV28; cdr3_nt: TGTGCCAGCAGCAACGTATACGAGCAGTACTTC; cdr3_aa: CASSNVYEQYF
d_call: -; clone_size: -; j_call: TRBJ2-1; v_call: TRBV7-9; cdr3_nt: TGTGCCAGCAGCCTAGATCTGAGTTCCTACAATGAGCAGTTCTTC; cdr3_aa: CASSLDLSSYNEQFF
d_call: -; clone_size: once; j_call: TRBJ1-2; v_call: TRBV19; cdr3_nt: TGTGCCAGTACCGACATAGGCGGTTATGGCTACACCTTC; cdr3_aa: CASTDIGGYGYTF
d_call: TRBD2; clone_size: -; j_call: TRBJ2-3; v_call: TRBV5-4; cdr3_nt: TGTGCCAGCAGCTTCAGCGGGGCCCGCACAGATACGCAGTATTTT; cdr3_aa: CASSFSGARTDTQYF
d_call: TRBD1; clone_size: -; j_call: TRBJ1-1; v_call: TRBV7-9; cdr3_nt: TGTGCCAGCAGCCCGGGACAGGGGGGGAACACTGAAGCTTTCTTT; cdr3_aa: CASSPGQGGNTEAFF
d_call: -; clone_size: -; j_call: TRBJ1-1; v_call: TRBV27; cdr3_nt: TGTGCCAGCAGTTTATTTGAGGGGTTAGGATCCACTGAAGCTTTCTTT; cdr3_aa: CASSLFEGLGSTEAFF
d_call: -; clone_size: -; j_call: TRBJ2-2; v_call: TRBV10-3; cdr3_nt: TGTGCCATCAACAGGGAGAACACCGGGGAGCTGTTTTTT; cdr3_aa: CAINRENTGELFF
d_call: -; clone_size: -; j_call: TRBJ2-7; v_call: TRBV7-9; cdr3_nt: TGTGCCAGCAGTTCCTCTGGCAGCTACGAGCAGTACTTC; cdr3_aa: CASSSSGSYEQYF
d_call: TRBD2; clone_size: -; j_call: TRBJ2-7; v_call: TRBV15; cdr3_nt: TGTGCCACCAGCAGAGTACCGGGACTAGCGACGCGAGGGGAACCCGACGAGCAGTACTTC; cdr3_aa: CATSRVPGLATRGEPDEQYF
d_call: -; clone_size: -; j_call: TRBJ2-3; v_call: TRBV10-2; cdr3_nt: TGCGCCAGCAGTGAGGTTGGCACAGATACGCAGTATTTT; cdr3_aa: CASSEVGTDTQYF
d_call: -; clone_size: -; j_call: TRBJ2-1; v_call: TRBV27; cdr3_nt: TGTGCCAGCAGTTTCCCCGACGATGAGCAGTTCTTC; cdr3_aa: CASSFPDDEQFF
d_call: TRBD1; clone_size: -; j_call: TRBJ1-4; v_call: TRBV28; cdr3_nt: TGTGCCAGCAGGTACAGGGGTGGTAATGAAAAACTGTTTTTT; cdr3_aa: CASRYRGGNEKLFF
d_call: -; clone_size: -; j_call: TRBJ2-7; v_call: TRBV5-1; cdr3_nt: TGCGCCAGCAGCTTCAGAGCGGGTGGCCTCGAGCAGTACTTC; cdr3_aa: CASSFRAGGLEQYF
d_call: TRBD1; clone_size: -; j_call: TRBJ2-7; v_call: TRBV28; cdr3_nt: TGTGCCAGCAGACCTCCGGGACAGGGCTACGAGCAGTACTTC; cdr3_aa: CASRPPGQGYEQYF
d_call: TRBD1; clone_size: -; j_call: TRBJ2-7; v_call: TRBV6-6; cdr3_nt: TGTGCCAGCAGTTTCGGGACAGGGGATTCCTACGAGCAGTACTTC; cdr3_aa: CASSFGTGDSYEQYF
d_call: -; clone_size: -; j_call: TRBJ2-7; v_call: TRBV5-5; cdr3_nt: TGTGCCAGCAGCTTGGATGACTACGAGCAGTACTTC; cdr3_aa: CASSLDDYEQYF
d_call: TRBD2; clone_size: -; j_call: TRBJ2-2; v_call: TRBV6-5; cdr3_nt: TGTGCCAGCAGTTTAGCGGGAGGTACCGGGGAGCTGTTTTTT; cdr3_aa: CASSLAGGTGELFF
d_call: TRBD2; clone_size: -; j_call: TRBJ2-1; v_call: TRBV6-5; cdr3_nt: TGTGCCAGCAGTTACTCAGCGGGGTACAATGAGCAGTTCTTC; cdr3_aa: CASSYSAGYNEQFF
d_call: -; clone_size: -; j_call: TRBJ1-1; v_call: TRBV15; cdr3_nt: TGTGCCACCAGCAGACACCCAGGGAGGGGGGTTGACACTGAAGCTTTCTTT; cdr3_aa: CATSRHPGRGVDTEAFF
d_call: -; clone_size: -; j_call: TRBJ2-7; v_call: TRBV7-9; cdr3_nt: TGTGCCAGCAGCCCGTTGGGGGTTAGCTCCTACGAGCAGTACTTC; cdr3_aa: CASSPLGVSSYEQYF
d_call: -; clone_size: -; j_call: TRBJ1-1; v_call: TRBV19; cdr3_nt: TGTGCCAGTAGTCCAACGGGGTGGGAGGCTTTCTTT; cdr3_aa: CASSPTGWEAFF
d_call: -; clone_size: -; j_call: TRBJ2-1; v_call: TRBV4-2; cdr3_nt: TGTGCCAGCAGCCACGAGTCGTCCAATGAGCAGTTCTTC; cdr3_aa: CASSHESSNEQFF
d_call: TRBD2; clone_size: -; j_call: TRBJ2-1; v_call: TRBV5-6; cdr3_nt: TGTGCCAGCAGCTCCGGGACTAGATACAATGAGCAGTTCTTC; cdr3_aa: CASSSGTRYNEQFF
d_call: -; clone_size: -; j_call: TRBJ2-7; v_call: TRBV27; cdr3_nt: TGTGCCAGCAGTTTATCGAACGGAGCATACGAGCAGTACTTC; cdr3_aa: CASSLSNGAYEQYF
d_call: -; clone_size: -; j_call: TRBJ1-1; v_call: TRBV7-9; cdr3_nt: TGTGCCAGCAGCCCGGGGGGGGGCGCGGCGAACACTGAAGCTTTCTTT; cdr3_aa: CASSPGGGAANTEAFF
d_call: TRBD1; clone_size: once; j_call: TRBJ2-7; v_call: TRBV27; cdr3_nt: TGTGCCAGCAGTTTATCGTCCCCGGGACAGGGCCACGAGCAGTACTTC; cdr3_aa: CASSLSSPGQGHEQYF
d_call: -; clone_size: once; j_call: TRBJ2-2; v_call: TRBV4-1; cdr3_nt: TGCGCCAGCAGCCAACTGGTTACCGGGGAGCTGTTTTTT; cdr3_aa: CASSQLVTGELFF
d_call: TRBD1; clone_size: -; j_call: TRBJ2-7; v_call: TRBV5-1; cdr3_nt: TGCGCCAGCAGCCCCCGCGGGGACAGGGGGTTCTACGAGCAGTACTTC; cdr3_aa: CASSPRGDRGFYEQYF
d_call: -; clone_size: -; j_call: TRBJ2-7; v_call: TRBV7-8; cdr3_nt: TGTGCCAGCAGCGACTCCCAGTACGAGCAGTACTTC; cdr3_aa: CASSDSQYEQYF
d_call: -; clone_size: -; j_call: TRBJ2-7; v_call: TRBV27; cdr3_nt: TGTGCCAGCAGTTTATCGCGGGGCGGTAGTACGTACTTC; cdr3_aa: CASSLSRGGSTYF
d_call: -; clone_size: once; j_call: TRBJ2-3; v_call: TRBV10-3; cdr3_nt: TGTGCCATCGAAGGTGGGGCAGGGTCCACAGATACGCAGTATTTT; cdr3_aa: CAIEGGAGSTDTQYF
d_call: -; clone_size: -; j_call: TRBJ2-1; v_call: TRBV11-2; cdr3_nt: TGTGCCAGCAGCTTAGAGCTCTGGAATGAGCAGTTCTTC; cdr3_aa: CASSLELWNEQFF